This T cell receptor beta chain is drawn from a study of control samples from healthy donors and cancer patients. The protocol was immunoSEQ multiplex PCR, while the TCRdb copy is restricted to in-frame clones and leaves out a portion. Of hundreds of thousands of clones listed, almost 85% are singletons. CDR1 and CDR2 (germline): MNHNS, SASEGT. V was cut by 2 bases and J by 0 bases, with 12 bases left in between. The CDR3 consists of 16 residues. The TCR was taken from a woman aged 55-70 years with lung cancer. The rearrangement joins TRBV6-1 to TRBJ2-3; D may be TRBD1 (6 bases). The sample comprised PBMCs. The DNA of the CDR3 is TGTGCCAGCAGTGAAATCAGGGGTGCTAGCACAGATACGCAGTATTTT. Translated, it gives CASSEIRGASTDTQYF.